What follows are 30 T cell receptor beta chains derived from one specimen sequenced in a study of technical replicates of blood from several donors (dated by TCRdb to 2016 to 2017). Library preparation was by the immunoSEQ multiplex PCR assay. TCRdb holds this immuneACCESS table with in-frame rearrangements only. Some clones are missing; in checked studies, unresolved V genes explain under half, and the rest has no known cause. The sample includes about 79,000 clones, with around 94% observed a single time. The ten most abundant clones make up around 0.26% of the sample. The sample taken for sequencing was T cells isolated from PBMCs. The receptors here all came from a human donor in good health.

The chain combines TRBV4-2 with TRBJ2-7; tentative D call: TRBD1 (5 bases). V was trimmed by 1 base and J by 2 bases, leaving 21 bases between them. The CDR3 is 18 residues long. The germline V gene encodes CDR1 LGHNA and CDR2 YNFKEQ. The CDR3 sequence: CASSQVGWGTSTTYEQYF. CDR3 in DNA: TGTGCCAGCAGCCAAGTGGGCTGGGGCACGTCAACTACCTACGAGCAGTACTTC.

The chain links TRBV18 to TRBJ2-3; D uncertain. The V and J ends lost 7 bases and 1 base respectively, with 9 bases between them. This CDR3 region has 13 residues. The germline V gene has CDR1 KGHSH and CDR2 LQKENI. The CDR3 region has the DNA TGTGCCAGCTGTCCATCCCGCACAGATACGCAGTATTTT. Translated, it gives CASCPSRTDTQYF.

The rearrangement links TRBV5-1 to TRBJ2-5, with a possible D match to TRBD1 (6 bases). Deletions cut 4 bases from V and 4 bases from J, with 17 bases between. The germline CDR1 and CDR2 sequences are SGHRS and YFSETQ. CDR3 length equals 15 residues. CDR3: CASSPTTGLRETQYF. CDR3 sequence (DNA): TGCGCCAGCAGCCCCACGACAGGACTGAGAGAGACCCAGTACTTC. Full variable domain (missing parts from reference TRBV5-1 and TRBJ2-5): KAGVTQTPRYLIKTRGQQVTLSCSPISGHRSVSWYQQTPGQGLQFLFEYFSETQRNKGNFPGRFSGRQFSNSRSEMNVSTLELGDSALYLCASSPTTGLRETQYFGPGTRLLVL.

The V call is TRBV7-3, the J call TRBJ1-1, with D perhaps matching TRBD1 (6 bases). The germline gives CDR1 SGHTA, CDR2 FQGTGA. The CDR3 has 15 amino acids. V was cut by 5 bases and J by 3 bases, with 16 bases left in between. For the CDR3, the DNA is TGTGCCAGCAGCCCTACTTCGGACAGATACACTGAAGCTTTCTTT. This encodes CASSPTSDRYTEAFF.

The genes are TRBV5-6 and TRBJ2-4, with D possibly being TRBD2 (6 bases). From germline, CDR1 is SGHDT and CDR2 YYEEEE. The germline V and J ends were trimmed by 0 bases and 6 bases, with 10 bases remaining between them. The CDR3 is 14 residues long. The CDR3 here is CASSLVTSGNIQYF. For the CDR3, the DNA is TGTGCCAGCAGCTTGGTGACTAGTGGAAACATTCAGTACTTC.

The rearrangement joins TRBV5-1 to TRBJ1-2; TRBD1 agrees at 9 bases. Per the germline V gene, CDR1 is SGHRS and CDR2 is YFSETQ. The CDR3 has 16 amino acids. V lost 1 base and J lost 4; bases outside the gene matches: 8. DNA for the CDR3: TGCGCCAGCAGCTTGTTAAGGACAGGGGAGGGCTATGGCTACACCTTC. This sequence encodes CASSLLRTGEGYGYTF.

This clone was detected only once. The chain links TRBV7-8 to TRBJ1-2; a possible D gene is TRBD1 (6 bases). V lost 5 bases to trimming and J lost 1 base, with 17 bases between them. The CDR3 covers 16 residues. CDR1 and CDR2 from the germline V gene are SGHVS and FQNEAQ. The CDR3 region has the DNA TGTGCCAGCAGCGCCTACCCCGGACAGTTTAACTATGGCTACACCTTC. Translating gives CASSAYPGQFNYGYTF.

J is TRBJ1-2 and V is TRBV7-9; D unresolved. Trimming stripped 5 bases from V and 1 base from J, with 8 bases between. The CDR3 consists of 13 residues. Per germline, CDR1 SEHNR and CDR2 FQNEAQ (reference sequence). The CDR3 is CASSPDDNYGYTF. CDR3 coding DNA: TGTGCCAGCAGCCCAGATGATAACTATGGCTACACCTTC.

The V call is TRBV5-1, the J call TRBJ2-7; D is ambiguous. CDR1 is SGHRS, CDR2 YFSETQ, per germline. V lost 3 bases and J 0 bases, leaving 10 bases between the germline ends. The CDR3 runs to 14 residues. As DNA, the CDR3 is TGCGCCAGCAGCTCGCACACATACTCCTACGAGCAGTACTTC. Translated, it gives CASSSHTYSYEQYF.

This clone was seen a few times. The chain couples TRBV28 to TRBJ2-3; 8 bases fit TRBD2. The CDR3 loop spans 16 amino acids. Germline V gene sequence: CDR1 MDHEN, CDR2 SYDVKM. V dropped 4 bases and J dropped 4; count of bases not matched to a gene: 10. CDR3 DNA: TGTGCCAGCAGTTCCATTAGCGGGATAGGTGCAGATACGCAGTATTTT. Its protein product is CASSSISGIGADTQYF.

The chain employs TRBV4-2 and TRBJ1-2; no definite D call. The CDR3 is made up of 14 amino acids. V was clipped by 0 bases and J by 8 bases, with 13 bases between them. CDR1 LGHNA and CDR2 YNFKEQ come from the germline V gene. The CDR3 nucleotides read TGTGCCAGCAGCCAAGAGCAGAGGGTCGGAGGCTACACCTTC. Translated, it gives CASSQEQRVGGYTF.

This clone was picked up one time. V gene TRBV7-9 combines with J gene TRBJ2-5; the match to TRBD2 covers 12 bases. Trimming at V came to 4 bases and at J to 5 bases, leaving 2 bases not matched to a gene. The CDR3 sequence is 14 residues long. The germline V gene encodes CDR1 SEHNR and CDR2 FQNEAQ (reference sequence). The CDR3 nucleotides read TGTGCCAGCAGCTCCGGACTAGCGGGGGAGACCCAGTACTTC. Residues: CASSSGLAGETQYF.

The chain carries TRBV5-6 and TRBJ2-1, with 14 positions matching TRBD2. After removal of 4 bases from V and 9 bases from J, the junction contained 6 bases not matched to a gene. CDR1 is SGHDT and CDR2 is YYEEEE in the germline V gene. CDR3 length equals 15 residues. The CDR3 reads CASSAGLAGDVEQFF. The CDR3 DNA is TGTGCCAGCAGCGCGGGACTAGCGGGAGATGTTGAGCAGTTCTTC.

This CDR3 reads CASSSRSNYGYTF. CDR3 nucleotide sequence: TGTGCCAGTAGTAGCCGTAGCAATTATGGCTACACCTTC. The rearrangement uses TRBV19 and TRBJ1-2, with D hard to call. V was shortened by 4 bases and J by 5 bases, with 11 bases between the two germline ends. This CDR3 spans 13 amino acids. Germline-derived CDR1 and CDR2 are LNHDA and SQIVND (reference sequence). The entire variable domain, with the rest obtained from reference TRBV19 and TRBJ1-2, is as follows: DGGITQSPKYLFRKEGQNVTLSCEQNLNHDAMYWYRQDPGQGLRLIYYSQIVNDFQKGDIAEGYSVSREKKESFPLTVTSAQKNPTAFYLCASSSRSNYGYTFGSGTRLTVV.

This CDR3 reads CAISETKTGEAFF. CDR3 sequence (DNA): TGTGCCATCAGTGAGACTAAGACTGGTGAAGCTTTCTTT. V is TRBV10-3 and J is TRBJ1-1, with unresolved D. In germline, CDR1 is ENHRY, CDR2 SYGVKD. V was pared by 2 bases and J by 7 bases, with 11 bases between. The CDR3 is made up of 13 amino acids.

The CDR3 coding sequence is TGTGCCAGCAGCCCCCTCGGGCAAGAGACCCAGTACTTC. It specifies CASSPLGQETQYF. The chain joins TRBV9 to TRBJ2-5; no firm D call. This CDR3 comprises 13 residues. Trimming pared 4 bases from V and 2 bases from J, leaving 9 bases between. Germline CDR1 reads SGDLS; CDR2 reads YYNGEE.

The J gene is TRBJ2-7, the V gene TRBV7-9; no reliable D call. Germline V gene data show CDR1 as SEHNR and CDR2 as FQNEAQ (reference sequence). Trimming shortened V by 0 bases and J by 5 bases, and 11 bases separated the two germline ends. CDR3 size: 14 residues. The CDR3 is CASSLAQVGDEQYF. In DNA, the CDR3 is TGTGCCAGCAGCTTAGCGCAGGTGGGCGACGAGCAGTACTTC.

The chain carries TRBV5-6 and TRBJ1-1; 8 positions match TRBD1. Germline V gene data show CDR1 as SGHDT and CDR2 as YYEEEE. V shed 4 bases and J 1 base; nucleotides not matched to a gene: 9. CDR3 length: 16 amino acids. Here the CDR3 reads CASSHYWDRKNTEAFF. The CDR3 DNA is TGTGCCAGCAGCCACTACTGGGACAGGAAGAACACTGAAGCTTTCTTT.

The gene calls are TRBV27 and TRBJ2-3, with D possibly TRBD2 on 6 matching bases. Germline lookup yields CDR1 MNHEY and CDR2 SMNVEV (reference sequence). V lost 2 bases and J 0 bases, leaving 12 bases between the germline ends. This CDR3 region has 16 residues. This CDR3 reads CASSLLRGASTDTQYF. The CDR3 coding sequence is TGTGCCAGCAGTTTACTGCGGGGAGCTAGCACAGATACGCAGTATTTT.

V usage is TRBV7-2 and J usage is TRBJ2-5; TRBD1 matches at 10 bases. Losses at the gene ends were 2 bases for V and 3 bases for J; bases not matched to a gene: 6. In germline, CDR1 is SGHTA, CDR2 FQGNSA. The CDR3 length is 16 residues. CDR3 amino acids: CASSLSYGQGEETQYF. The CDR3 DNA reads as TGTGCCAGCAGCTTATCTTATGGACAGGGGGAAGAGACCCAGTACTTC.

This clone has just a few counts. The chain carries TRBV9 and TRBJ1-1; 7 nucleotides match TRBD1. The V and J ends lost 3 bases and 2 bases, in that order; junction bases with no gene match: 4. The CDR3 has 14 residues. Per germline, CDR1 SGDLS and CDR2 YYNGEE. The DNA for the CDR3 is TGTGCCAGCAGCGGGCGGGACAGAAACACTGAAGCTTTCTTT. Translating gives CASSGRDRNTEAFF.

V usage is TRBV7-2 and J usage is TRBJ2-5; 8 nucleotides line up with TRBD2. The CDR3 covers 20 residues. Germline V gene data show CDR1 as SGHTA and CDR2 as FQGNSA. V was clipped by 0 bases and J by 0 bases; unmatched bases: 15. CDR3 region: CASSLAPSAGGVGDQETQYF. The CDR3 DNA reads TGTGCCAGCAGCTTAGCCCCATCTGCGGGAGGCGTGGGGGACCAAGAGACCCAGTACTTC.

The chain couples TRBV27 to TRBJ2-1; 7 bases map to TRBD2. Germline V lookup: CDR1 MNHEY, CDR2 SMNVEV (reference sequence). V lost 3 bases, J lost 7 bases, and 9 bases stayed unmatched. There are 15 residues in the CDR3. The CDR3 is CASSFGGRGMNEQFF. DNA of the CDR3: TGTGCCAGCAGTTTCGGTGGGCGGGGGATGAATGAGCAGTTCTTC.

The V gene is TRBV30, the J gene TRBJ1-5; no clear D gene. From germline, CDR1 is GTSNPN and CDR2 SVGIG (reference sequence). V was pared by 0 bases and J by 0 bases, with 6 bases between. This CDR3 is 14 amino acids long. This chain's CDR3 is CAWSVSLSNQPQHF. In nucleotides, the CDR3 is TGTGCCTGGAGTGTATCCCTTAGCAATCAGCCCCAGCATTTT.

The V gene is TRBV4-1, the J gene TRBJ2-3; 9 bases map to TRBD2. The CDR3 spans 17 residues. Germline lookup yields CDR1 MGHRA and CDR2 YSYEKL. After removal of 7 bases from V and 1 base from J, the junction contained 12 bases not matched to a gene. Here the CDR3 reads CASTPLGLAVGTDTQYF. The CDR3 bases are TGCGCCAGCACCCCACTGGGACTAGCCGTGGGCACAGATACGCAGTATTTT.

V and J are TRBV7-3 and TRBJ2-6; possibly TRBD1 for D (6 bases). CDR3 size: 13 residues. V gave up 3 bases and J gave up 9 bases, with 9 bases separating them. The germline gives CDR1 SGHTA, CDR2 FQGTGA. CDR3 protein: CASSLQGHNVLTF. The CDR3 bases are TGTGCCAGCAGCTTGCAGGGACACAACGTCCTGACTTTC.

Written as DNA, the CDR3 is TGTGCCAGTGGGACACCCCACGAGGGAAACACCATATATTTT. This sequence encodes CASGTPHEGNTIYF. The chain couples TRBV6-1 to TRBJ1-3; D perhaps matches TRBD1 (6 bases). The germline V gene encodes CDR1 MNHNS and CDR2 SASEGT. Trimming stripped 9 bases from V and 4 bases from J, with 16 bases between. CDR3 length: 14 amino acids.

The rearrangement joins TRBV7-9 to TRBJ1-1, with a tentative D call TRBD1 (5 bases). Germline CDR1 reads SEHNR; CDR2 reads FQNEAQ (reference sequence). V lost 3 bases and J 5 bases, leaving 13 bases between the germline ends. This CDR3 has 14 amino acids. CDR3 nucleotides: TGTGCCAGCAGCTTCAGCGGGGCGCGTACTGAAGCTTTCTTT. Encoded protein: CASSFSGARTEAFF.

CDR3 in amino acids: CASGLQGIEGKQYF. The CDR3 DNA is TGTGCCAGCGGGTTGCAGGGAATAGAAGGAAAGCAGTACTTC. The chain is built from TRBV25-1 and TRBJ2-7, with D perhaps TRBD1 (5 bases). The CDR3 consists of 14 residues. The V gene lost 8 bases and the J gene lost 8 bases, with 22 bases spanning the gap. The germline V gene has CDR1 MGHDK and CDR2 SYGVNS.

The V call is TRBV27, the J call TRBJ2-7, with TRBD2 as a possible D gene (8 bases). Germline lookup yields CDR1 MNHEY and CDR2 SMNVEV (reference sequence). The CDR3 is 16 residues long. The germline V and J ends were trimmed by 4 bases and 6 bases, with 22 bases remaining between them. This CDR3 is CASSSGTGTRGLEQYF. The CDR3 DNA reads TGTGCCAGCAGTTCCGGAACCGGGACTAGGGGGCTCGAGCAGTACTTC.